The 30 T cell receptor beta chains below come from one sample, sequenced in a study of T cells in Graves' hyperthyroidism and ophthalmopathy. Amplification of TCR beta CDR3 regions was performed using RNA transcripts as template. Using the HTBI primer set, a first-round RT-PCR was run on the TCR CDR3. TCRdb re-derived calls from the multiplex PCR reads in MiXCR, one entry per CDR3 protein. This table holds 550,000 to 600,000 distinct CDR3 sequences, around 42% found once. Sequenced material: peripheral blood or thyroid tissue (not recorded which). The receptor set was obtained from an adult woman with Graves' disease, either hyperthyroidism or ophthalmopathy (not recorded which).

This clonotype has a single count. The conserved phenylalanine or tryptophan is not found at the CDR3 terminus, so this likely reflects a read error. The chain recombines TRBV11-2 with TRBJ1-6, with TRBD1 identical over 10 bases. This CDR3 has 16 residues. Germline V gene sequence: CDR1 SGHAT, CDR2 FQNNGV. V lost 7 bases to trimming and J lost 7 bases; unmatched junction nucleotides: 10. CDR3 DNA: TGTGCCAGCACCCCGGTGGGACAGGGGAGGAATTCACCCCTCCACCTT. It specifies CASTPVGQGRNSPLHL.

This clonotype occurred a few times. The chain combines TRBV7-8 with TRBJ1-1; D is uncertain. V was clipped by 0 bases and J by 5 bases, with 7 bases between them. The germline CDR1 and CDR2 sequences are SGHVS and FQNEAQ. This CDR3 spans 13 amino acids. CDR3 loop: CASSLAGITEAFF. The CDR3 bases are TGTGCCAGCAGCTTAGCGGGTATTACTGAAGCTTTCTTT.

In nucleotides, the CDR3 is TGTGCCAGCAGTCGAGGTTACAATGAGCAGTTCTTC. Protein sequence: CASSRGYNEQFF. The chain has TRBV6-5 and TRBJ2-1; no reliable D call. Germline V gene sequence: CDR1 MNHEY, CDR2 SVGAGI. With 5 bases removed from V and 4 bases from J, the gap between germline ends came to 6 bases. The CDR3 covers 12 residues.

This clonotype was observed at least ten times. The chain links TRBV10-3 to TRBJ2-2, with D possibly being TRBD1 (6 bases). The length of the CDR3 is 19 residues. Deletions cut 5 bases from V and 1 base from J, with 23 bases between. Germline V gene sequence: CDR1 ENHRY, CDR2 SYGVKD. CDR3 nucleotides: TGTGCCATCAGTTCCTACAGGGTAATCCCCCTCCTGAACACCGGGGAGCTGTTTTTT. Its protein product is CAISSYRVIPLLNTGELFF.

In this sample, this clonotype turned up many times. V usage is TRBV9 and J usage is TRBJ2-2; TRBD1 might be the D (6 bases). Trimming shortened V by 2 bases and J by 4 bases, and 12 bases separated the two germline ends. In germline, CDR1 is SGDLS, CDR2 YYNGEE. This CDR3 spans 15 amino acids. DNA for the CDR3: TGTGCCAGCAGCGTCACAGGGACGGGCACCGGGGAGCTGTTTTTT. This codes for CASSVTGTGTGELFF.

V is TRBV25-1 and J is TRBJ1-2; TRBD1 agrees at 11 bases. The trim removed 6 bases at V and 6 bases at J, leaving 6 bases unmatched. CDR3 length equals 14 residues. Germline loops: CDR1 MGHDK, CDR2 SYGVNS. The CDR3 nucleotides read TGTGCCAGCAGAGAGAGGGGACAGGGGGATGGCTACACCTTC. Protein sequence: CASRERGQGDGYTF.

This clonotype was detected once. The chain combines TRBV25-1 with TRBJ1-6, with D unclear. The CDR3 totals 17 residues. Trimming shortened V by 4 bases and J by 6 bases, and 19 bases separated the two germline ends. The germline gives CDR1 MGHDK, CDR2 SYGVNS. The CDR3: CASSALNPEYSNSPLHF. CDR3 DNA: TGTGCCAGCAGTGCTCTCAACCCAGAATATAGTAATTCACCCCTCCACTTT. The complete variable domain, with remaining parts taken from reference TRBV25-1 and TRBJ1-6, reads EADIYQTPRYLVIGTGKKITLECSQTMGHDKMYWYQQDPGMELHLIHYSYGVNSTEKGDLSSESTVSRIRTEHFPLTLESARPSHTSQYLCASSALNPEYSNSPLHFGNGTRLTVT.

This clonotype was counted at least ten times. This chain connects TRBV27 to TRBJ1-2; the match to TRBD1 covers 8 bases. CDR1 and CDR2 from the germline V gene are MNHEY and SMNVEV (reference sequence). This CDR3 spans 13 amino acids. Trimming cost V 10 bases and J 8 bases; bases outside gene matches: 12. The CDR3, as DNA: TGTGCCACCTATCAAGCAGGGGGCAGGGGCTACACCTTC. Protein product: CATYQAGGRGYTF.

The rearrangement uses TRBV20-1 and TRBJ2-5, with D perhaps assigned TRBD1 or TRBD2 (5 bases each). From germline, CDR1 is DFQATT and CDR2 SNEGSKA (reference sequence). V dropped 6 bases and J dropped 9 bases, with 17 bases sitting between them. This CDR3 comprises 12 residues. For the CDR3, the DNA is TGCAGTGCCACCGGGGCGAAGGAGGCCCAGTACTTC. Translating it yields CSATGAKEAQYF.

This clonotype was detected many times. V gene TRBV20-1 combines with J gene TRBJ2-5; 12 positions match TRBD2. After removal of 3 bases from V and 4 bases from J, the junction contained 6 bases not matched to a gene. This CDR3 is 15 amino acids long. In germline, CDR1 is DFQATT, CDR2 SNEGSKA (reference sequence). For the CDR3, the DNA is TGCAGTGCTAGTTGGACTAGCGGGATGAGAGAGACCCAGTACTTC. Amino acids: CSASWTSGMRETQYF.

The gene calls are TRBV7-9 and TRBJ1-2; a weak D match, TRBD1 (6 bases). Looked up from germline, CDR1 is SEHNR and CDR2 is FQNEAQ (reference sequence). There are 16 residues in the CDR3. Deletions cut 5 bases from V and 0 bases from J, with 16 bases between. The CDR3 bases are TGTGCCAGCAGCCCCAGGGGCCGAGTGACTAACTATGGCTACACCTTC. It codes for CASSPRGRVTNYGYTF.

The CDR3 loop is CASSSDRGNSPLHF. DNA for the CDR3: TGTGCCAGCAGCTCCGACAGGGGAAATTCACCCCTCCACTTT. The chain has TRBV7-8 and TRBJ1-6; 8 bases line up with TRBD1. The CDR3 sequence is 14 residues long. The germline gives CDR1 SGHVS, CDR2 FQNEAQ. Losses at the gene ends were 4 bases for V and 7 bases for J; bases not matched to a gene: 3.

This clonotype was detected once. This rearrangement joins TRBV29-1 to TRBJ1-2; no reliable D call. The CDR3 spans 13 residues. Trimming removed 5 bases at V and 8 bases at J, with 18 bases between. Per germline, CDR1 SQVTM and CDR2 ANQGSEA. CDR3 loop: CSVIRVLSNGYTF. For the CDR3, the DNA is TGCAGCGTTATAAGGGTATTATCGAACGGCTACACCTTC.

There are a few counts of this clonotype. The CDR3 ends on some other residue instead of the conserved phenylalanine or tryptophan, so this is likely a read error. Because the CDR3's place on the DNA is in doubt, the DNA is left out and the CDR3 is given as listed by TCRdb. V is TRBV24-1 and J is TRBJ2-2. The germline V gene encodes CDR1 KGHDR and CDR2 SFDVKD. Termini included, the CDR3 measures 8 amino acids. CDR3 sequence reads: CAIRGAPS.

This clonotype was counted a few times. The CDR3 DNA follows: TGTGCCAGCAGTTCCCAACTCGACCCAAGTCTTCAGCCCCAGCATTTT. It codes for CASSSQLDPSLQPQHF. The genes are TRBV27 and TRBJ1-5; no reliable D call. The germline V gene encodes CDR1 MNHEY and CDR2 SMNVEV (reference sequence). Trimming removed 4 bases from V and 6 bases from J, with 19 bases in between. The CDR3 spans 16 residues.

This clonotype was observed a handful of times. J is TRBJ2-7 and V is TRBV27; TRBD2 matches at 12 bases. Trimming cost V 7 bases and J 2 bases; bases outside gene matches: 6. This CDR3 spans 15 amino acids. Germline CDR1 reads MNHEY; CDR2 reads SMNVEV (reference sequence). CDR3 amino acids: CASNRLAGAAYEQYF. DNA for the CDR3: TGTGCCAGCAACCGACTAGCGGGAGCTGCCTACGAGCAGTACTTC.

This clonotype was picked up many times. The gene calls are TRBV11-3 and TRBJ2-7, with a tentative D call TRBD1 (5 bases). This CDR3 is built from 13 residues. Trimming took 4 bases from V and 3 from J, leaving 10 bases between them. Germline V CDR1 and CDR2: SGHNT, YENEEA. CDR3 DNA sequence: TGTGCCAGCAGCTCCGGACACTTCTACGAGCAGTACTTC. Translation gives CASSSGHFYEQYF.

This clonotype appeared a few times. This chain uses TRBV7-9 with TRBJ2-5; D call uncertain. The CDR3 totals 13 residues. CDR1 is SEHNR, CDR2 FQNEAQ, per germline (reference sequence). The V end lost 5 bases, the J end lost 0 bases, and 7 bases lay between the germline ends. The CDR3 DNA reads as TGTGCCAGCAGCCCGGCGCACCAAGAGACCCAGTACTTC. Translation: CASSPAHQETQYF. The full variable domain, its missing parts supplied by reference TRBV7-9 and TRBJ2-5, is DTGVSQNPRHKITKRGQNVTFRCDPISEHNRLYWYRQTLGQGPEFLTYFQNEAQLEKSRLLSDRFSAERPKGSFSTLEIQRTEQGDSAMYLCASSPAHQETQYFGPGTRLLVL.

The V call is TRBV7-2, the J call TRBJ1-5, with 11 bases matching TRBD1. This CDR3 has 16 residues. CDR1 SGHTA and CDR2 FQGNSA come from the germline V gene. With V trimmed by 5 bases and J by 4 bases, 7 bases remained unmatched. CDR3 protein: CASSPRTGGANQPQHF. As DNA, the CDR3 is TGTGCCAGCAGCCCCCGGACAGGGGGCGCGAATCAGCCCCAGCATTTT.

V usage is TRBV7-2 and J usage is TRBJ1-5; D might be TRBD1 (5 bases). With 4 bases removed from V and 11 bases from J, the gap between germline ends came to 18 bases. Germline-derived CDR1 and CDR2 are SGHTA and FQGNSA. This CDR3 contains 14 residues. This CDR3 is CASSWTSGTETQHF. The CDR3 bases are TGTGCCAGCAGCTGGACTAGCGGGACTGAAACCCAGCATTTT.

This clonotype was seen only a few times. CDR3 residues: CAILSWEGGQETQYF. CDR3 DNA: TGTGCCATCCTCAGCTGGGAGGGGGGCCAAGAGACCCAGTACTTC. V gene TRBV15 combines with J gene TRBJ2-5; TRBD2 is a possible D gene (7 bases). The V end lost 10 bases, the J end lost 1 base, and 19 bases lay between the germline ends. The length of the CDR3 is 15 residues. The germline CDR1 and CDR2 sequences are LNHNV and YYDKDF (reference sequence).

The V and J genes are TRBV29-1 and TRBJ2-7; no clear D. V lost 5 bases, J lost 3 bases, and 11 bases lay in between. The germline CDR1 and CDR2 sequences are SQVTM and ANQGSEA. The CDR3 is 12 amino acids. The CDR3 here is CSVTLPSYEQYF. The CDR3 nucleotides are TGCAGCGTTACGCTCCCTAGCTACGAGCAGTACTTC.

This clonotype was observed a handful of times. The rearrangement uses TRBV7-2 and TRBJ2-7, with no clear D. This CDR3 is 13 amino acids long. Trimming stripped 6 bases from V and 1 base from J, with 10 bases between. Germline assignment: CDR1 SGHTA and CDR2 FQGNSA. CDR3 sequence reads: CASSPDLSYEQYF. In DNA, the CDR3 is TGTGCCAGCAGTCCTGACTTATCCTACGAGCAGTACTTC.

This clonotype was counted a single time. This sequence joins TRBV2 and TRBJ2-7, with 9 bases identical to TRBD1. CDR3 length: 15 amino acids. The germline CDR1 and CDR2 sequences are SNHLY and FYNNEI. The ends lost 6 bases at V and 7 bases at J; junction bases unmatched: 13. CDR3 loop: CASRPGTGSTGEQYF. In nucleotides, the CDR3 is TGTGCCAGCAGACCCGGGACAGGGTCCACCGGGGAGCAGTACTTC.

This clonotype was found a few times. This chain connects TRBV28 to TRBJ2-5; 8 nucleotides line up with TRBD2. This CDR3 has 15 residues. The V gene's germline CDR1 is MDHEN and CDR2 SYDVKM. Trimming at V came to 7 bases and at J to 5 bases, leaving 12 bases not matched to a gene. CDR3 DNA: TGTGCCAGCACCGCCGGGACTAGTATAGATGAGACCCAGTACTTC. Protein: CASTAGTSIDETQYF.

This clonotype appeared many times. CDR3 in amino acids: CASSLRDRTLNHTEAFF. The CDR3 DNA reads TGTGCCAGCAGCTTAAGGGACAGAACTCTCAATCACACTGAAGCTTTCTTT. The chain joins TRBV7-3 to TRBJ1-1, with 7 bases identical to TRBD1. The V and J ends lost 1 base and 3 bases, in that order; junction bases with no gene match: 11. Looked up from germline, CDR1 is SGHTA and CDR2 is FQGTGA. The CDR3 covers 17 residues.

The gene calls are TRBV7-2 and TRBJ2-2, with D perhaps being TRBD1 or TRBD2 (7 bases each). The ends were cut back, 7 bases at V and 5 bases at J, with 17 bases in the middle. The CDR3 is made up of 15 amino acids. Germline-derived CDR1 and CDR2 are SGHTA and FQGNSA. The CDR3 nucleotides read TGTGCCAGCACCCGGGGGAGGGACAGTACCGGGGAGCTGTTTTTT. Translating it yields CASTRGRDSTGELFF.

J is TRBJ2-5 and V is TRBV7-9; TRBD2 matches at 9 bases. Germline V gene data show CDR1 as SEHNR and CDR2 as FQNEAQ (reference sequence). Trimming at V came to 4 bases and at J to 3 bases, leaving 3 bases not matched to a gene. The CDR3 is made up of 14 amino acids. DNA of the CDR3: TGTGCCAGCAGCTCCGGGACTAGCAAAGAGACCCAGTACTTC. Translation: CASSSGTSKETQYF.

The chain recombines TRBV4-1 with TRBJ1-1, with a possible D match to TRBD1 (6 bases). Looked up from germline, CDR1 is MGHRA and CDR2 is YSYEKL. The CDR3 totals 15 residues. Trimming cost V 4 bases and J 7 bases, with 19 bases left between them. The CDR3 sequence is CASSRAGAGQGEAFF. CDR3 bases: TGCGCCAGCAGCCGAGCGGGGGCAGGTCAGGGTGAAGCTTTCTTT.

This clonotype was detected ten times or more. V is TRBV7-3 and J is TRBJ2-5; D ambiguous. The CDR3 loop spans 15 amino acids. V was cut by 0 bases and J by 2 bases, with 10 bases left in between. Germline loops: CDR1 SGHTA, CDR2 FQGTGA. For the CDR3, the DNA is TGTGCCAGCAGCTTAACGGGCACTCCACAAGAGACCCAGTACTTC. Amino acids: CASSLTGTPQETQYF.